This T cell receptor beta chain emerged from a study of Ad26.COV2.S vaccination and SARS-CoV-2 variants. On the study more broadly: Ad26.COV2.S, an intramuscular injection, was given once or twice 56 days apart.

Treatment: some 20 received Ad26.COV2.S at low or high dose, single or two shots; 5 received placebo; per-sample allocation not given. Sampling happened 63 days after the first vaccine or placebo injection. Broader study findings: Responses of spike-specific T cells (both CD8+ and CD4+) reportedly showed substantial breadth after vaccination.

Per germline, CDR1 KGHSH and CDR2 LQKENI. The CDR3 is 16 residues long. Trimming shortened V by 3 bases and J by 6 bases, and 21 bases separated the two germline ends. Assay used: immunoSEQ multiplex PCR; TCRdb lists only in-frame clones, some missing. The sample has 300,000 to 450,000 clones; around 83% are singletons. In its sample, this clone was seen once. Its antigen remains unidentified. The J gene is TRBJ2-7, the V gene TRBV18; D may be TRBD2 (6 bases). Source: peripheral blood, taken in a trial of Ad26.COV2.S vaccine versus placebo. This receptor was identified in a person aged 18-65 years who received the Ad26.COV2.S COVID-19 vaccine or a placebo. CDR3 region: CASSPWEEGPNGEQYF. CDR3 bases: TGTGCCAGCTCACCCTGGGAGGAGGGCCCGAATGGCGAGCAGTACTTC.